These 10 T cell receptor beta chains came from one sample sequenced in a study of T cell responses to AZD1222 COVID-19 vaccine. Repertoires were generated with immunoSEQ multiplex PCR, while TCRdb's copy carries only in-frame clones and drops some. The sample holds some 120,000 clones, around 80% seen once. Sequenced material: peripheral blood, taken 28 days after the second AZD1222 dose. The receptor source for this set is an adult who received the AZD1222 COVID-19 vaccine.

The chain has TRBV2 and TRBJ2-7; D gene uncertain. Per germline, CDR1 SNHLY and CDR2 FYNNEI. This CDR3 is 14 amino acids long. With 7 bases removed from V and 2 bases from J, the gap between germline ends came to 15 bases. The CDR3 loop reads CASIPAPGPYEQYF. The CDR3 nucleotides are TGTGCCAGCATCCCAGCCCCCGGACCCTACGAGCAGTACTTC.

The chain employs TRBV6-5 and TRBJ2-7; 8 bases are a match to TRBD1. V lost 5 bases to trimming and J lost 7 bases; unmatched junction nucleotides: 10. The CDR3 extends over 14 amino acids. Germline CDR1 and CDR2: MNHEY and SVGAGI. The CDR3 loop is CASSTRTGLGEQYF. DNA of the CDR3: TGTGCCAGCAGTACCCGGACAGGGTTAGGGGAGCAGTACTTC.

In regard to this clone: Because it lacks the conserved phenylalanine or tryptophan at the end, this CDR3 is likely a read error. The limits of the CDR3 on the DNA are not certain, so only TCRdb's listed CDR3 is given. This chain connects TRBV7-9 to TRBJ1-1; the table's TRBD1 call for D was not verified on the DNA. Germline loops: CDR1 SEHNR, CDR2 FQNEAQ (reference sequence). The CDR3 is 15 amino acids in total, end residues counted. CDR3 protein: CASSPPSWVHPWAFY.

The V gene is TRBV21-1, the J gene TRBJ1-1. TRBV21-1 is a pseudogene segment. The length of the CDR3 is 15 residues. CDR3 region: CASSKEGGLNTEAFF. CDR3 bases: TGTGCCAGCAGCAAAGAGGGGGGTTTGAACACTGAAGCTTTCTTT.

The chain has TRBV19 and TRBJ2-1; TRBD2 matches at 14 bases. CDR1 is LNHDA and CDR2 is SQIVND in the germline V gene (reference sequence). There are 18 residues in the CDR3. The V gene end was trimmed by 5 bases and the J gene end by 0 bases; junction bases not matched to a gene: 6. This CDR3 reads CASSSRLAGGSSYNEQFF. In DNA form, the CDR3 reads TGTGCCAGTAGTTCCCGACTAGCGGGGGGGAGCTCCTACAATGAGCAGTTCTTC.

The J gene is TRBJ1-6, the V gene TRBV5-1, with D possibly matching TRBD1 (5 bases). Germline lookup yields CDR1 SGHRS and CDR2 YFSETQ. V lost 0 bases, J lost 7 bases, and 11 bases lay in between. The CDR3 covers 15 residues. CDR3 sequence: CASSLEWGGNSPLHF. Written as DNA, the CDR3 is TGCGCCAGCAGCTTGGAATGGGGGGGGAATTCACCCCTCCACTTT.

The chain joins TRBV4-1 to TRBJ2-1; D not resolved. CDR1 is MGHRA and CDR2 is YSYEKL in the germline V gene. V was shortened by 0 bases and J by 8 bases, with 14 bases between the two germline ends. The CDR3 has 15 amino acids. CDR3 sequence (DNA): TGCGCCAGCAGCCAAGAGATATGGGCGTTGGATGAGCAGTTCTTC. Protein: CASSQEIWALDEQFF.

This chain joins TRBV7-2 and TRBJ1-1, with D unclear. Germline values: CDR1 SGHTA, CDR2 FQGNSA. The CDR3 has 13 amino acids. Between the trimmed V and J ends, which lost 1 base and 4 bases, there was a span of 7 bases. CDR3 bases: TGTGCCAGCAGCTTAGGGGAAGGCACTGAAGCTTTCTTT. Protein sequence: CASSLGEGTEAFF.

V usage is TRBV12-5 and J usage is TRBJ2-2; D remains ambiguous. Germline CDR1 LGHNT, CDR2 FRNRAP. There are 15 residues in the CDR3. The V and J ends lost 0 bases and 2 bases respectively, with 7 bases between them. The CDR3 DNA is TGTGCTAGTGGTTTGGTCCAGGCCAACACCGGGGAGCTGTTTTTT. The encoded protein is CASGLVQANTGELFF. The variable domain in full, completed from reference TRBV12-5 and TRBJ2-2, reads DARVTQTPRHKVTEMGQEVTMRCQPILGHNTVFWYRQTMMQGLELLAYFRNRAPLDDSGMPKDRFSAEMPDATLATLKIQPSEPRDSAVYFCASGLVQANTGELFFGEGSRLTVL.

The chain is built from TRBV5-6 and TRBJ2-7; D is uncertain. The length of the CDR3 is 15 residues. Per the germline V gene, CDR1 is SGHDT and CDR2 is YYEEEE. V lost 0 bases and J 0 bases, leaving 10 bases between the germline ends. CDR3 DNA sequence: TGTGCCAGCAGCTTGGACCTTGGAGTCTCCTACGAGCAGTACTTC. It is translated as CASSLDLGVSYEQYF.